A single count supports the clone carrying this TCR beta chain. Antigen: not known. This sample was included in a study of cytomegalovirus exposure and HLA in healthy donors. Across the study: Earlier, about 179 million T cells were analyzed, and 95 million to 140 million unique TCR beta sequences were found among them. Study results and caveats: Being productive about 87% or about 30% of the time was typical of most TCR beta V segments in an earlier analysis. The study designated fewer than 200 TCR beta chains cytomegalovirus-associated. Looking again later, the authors saw that most CMV-associated TCR beta chains seemed HLA-restricted.

In the PCR, 60 Vbeta and 13 Jbeta primers were used. Data came from immunoSEQ multiplex PCR; TCRdb stores just in-frame clones and leaves some out. This sample has about 140,000 clones, with about 85% found just once. Germline V gene lookup returns CDR1 LGHNT and CDR2 FRNRAP. Trimming cost V 0 bases and J 3 bases; bases outside gene matches: 8. This CDR3 spans 17 amino acids. V and J are TRBV12-5 and TRBJ2-1, with TRBD2 matching 7 bases. The sequenced material came from PBMCs. This TCR came from a female donor in good health and CMV-seronegative. In DNA, the CDR3 is TGTGCTAGTGGTTTGGTATGGGAGGGACTAAACTACAATGAGCAGTTCTTC. Its protein product is CASGLVWEGLNYNEQFF.